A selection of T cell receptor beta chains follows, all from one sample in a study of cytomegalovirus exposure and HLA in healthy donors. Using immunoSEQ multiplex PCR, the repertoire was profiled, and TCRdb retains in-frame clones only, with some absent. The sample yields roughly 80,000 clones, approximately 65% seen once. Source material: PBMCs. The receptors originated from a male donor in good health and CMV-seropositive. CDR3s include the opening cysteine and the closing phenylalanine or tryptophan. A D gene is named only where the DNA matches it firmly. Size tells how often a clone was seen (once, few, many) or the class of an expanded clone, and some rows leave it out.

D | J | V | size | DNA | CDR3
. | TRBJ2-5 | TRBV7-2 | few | TGTGCCAGCAGCCCGGGGAGTGAAGAGACCCAGTACTTC | CASSPGSEETQYF
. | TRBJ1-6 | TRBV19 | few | TGTGCCAGTAGTATCGCTGGCGGGGCTGCATCACCCCTCCACTTT | CASSIAGGAASPLHF
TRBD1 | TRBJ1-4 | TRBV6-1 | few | TGTGCCAGCAGCGGGACAGGGGGTCGGGTAAAACTGTTTTTT | CASSGTGGRVKLFF
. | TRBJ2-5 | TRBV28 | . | TGTGCCAGCAGTCCCCCCGGGGAGACCCAGTACTTC | CASSPPGETQYF
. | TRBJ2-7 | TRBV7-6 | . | TGTGCCAGCAGCTTATCTCCGGGACTCAGCTCCTACGAGCAGTACTTC | CASSLSPGLSSYEQYF
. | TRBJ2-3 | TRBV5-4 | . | TGTGCCAGCAGCTTGGAGCATACGCAGTATTTT | CASSLEHTQYF
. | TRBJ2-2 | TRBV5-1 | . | TGCGCCAGCAGCTTGGAACAGTTTACCACCGGGGAGCTGTTTTTT | CASSLEQFTTGELFF
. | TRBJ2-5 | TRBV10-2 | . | TGCGCCAGCACCGAACGGGGTCAAGAGACCCAGTACTTC | CASTERGQETQYF
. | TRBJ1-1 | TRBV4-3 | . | TGCACCAGCAGCCAAGTTGCAGACACCCCTGAAGCTTTCTTT | CTSSQVADTPEAFF
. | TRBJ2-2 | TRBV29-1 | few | TGCAGCGTTGACAGGGCGAACACCGGGGAGCTGTTTTTT | CSVDRANTGELFF
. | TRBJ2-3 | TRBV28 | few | TGTGCCAGCAGTAAACTCCCTACAGATACGCAGTATTTT | CASSKLPTDTQYF
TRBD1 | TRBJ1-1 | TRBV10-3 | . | TGTGCCATCAGTCGACAGGGGGCGCGCGGAGCTTTCTTT | CAISRQGARGAFF
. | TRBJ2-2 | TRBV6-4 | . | TGTGCCAGCACCGGGACACCGGGGACCGGGGAGCTGTTTTTT | CASTGTPGTGELFF
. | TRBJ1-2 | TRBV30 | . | TGTGCCAGTACCCCGGACATAACCTTCCTCTATGGCTACCCCTTC | CASTPDITFLYGYPF
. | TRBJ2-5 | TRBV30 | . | TGTGCCTGGAGGGCAGCGATACGAGTAGAGACCCAGTACTTC | CAWRAAIRVETQYF
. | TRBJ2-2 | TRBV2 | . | TGTGCCAGCATAAGCCAGGCCGGGGAGCTGTTTTTT | CASISQAGELFF
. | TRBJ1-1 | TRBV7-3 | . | TGTGCCAGCAGCTTAACGTTCAGTCCGAACACTGAAGCTTTCTTT | CASSLTFSPNTEAFF
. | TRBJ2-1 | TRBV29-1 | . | TGCAGCGTTGCACTAGCAGATGAGCAGTTCTTC | CSVALADEQFF
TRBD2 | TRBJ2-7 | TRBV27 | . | TGTGCCAGCAGTCAGCGGGAGGGCTACGAGCAGTACTTC | CASSQREGYEQYF
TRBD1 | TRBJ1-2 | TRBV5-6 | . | TGTGCCAGCAGCCTCCCGGGACAGTACACCTTC | CASSLPGQYTF
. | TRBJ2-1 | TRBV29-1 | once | TGCAGCGCATCCTCGAGCGATGAGCAGTTCTTC | CSASSSDEQFF
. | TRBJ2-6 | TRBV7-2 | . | TGTGCCAGCAGCTCTACCTTCGCCGGGGCCAACGTCCTGACTTTC | CASSSTFAGANVLTF
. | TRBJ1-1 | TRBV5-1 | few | TGCGCCAGCAGCTTGGGGCAGGGAGGGTTGGGAACTGAAGCTTTCTTT | CASSLGQGGLGTEAFF
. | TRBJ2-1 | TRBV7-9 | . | TGTGCCAGCAGCCCTCGGGGTAATGTCTACAATGAGCAGTTCTTC | CASSPRGNVYNEQFF
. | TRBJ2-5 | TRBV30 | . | TGTGCCTGGGACCGGGCGGGGTTAGCAGAGACCCAGTACTTC | CAWDRAGLAETQYF
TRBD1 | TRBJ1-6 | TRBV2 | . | TGTGCCAGCAGTATAGACAGGGATAATTCACCCCTCCACTTT | CASSIDRDNSPLHF
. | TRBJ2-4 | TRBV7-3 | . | TGTGCCAGCAGCTTAATCCCCGGCGGGGACATTCAGTACTTC | CASSLIPGGDIQYF
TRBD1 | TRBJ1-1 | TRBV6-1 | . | TGTGCCAGCAGCTGGGACAGGAACACTGAAGCTTTCTTT | CASSWDRNTEAFF
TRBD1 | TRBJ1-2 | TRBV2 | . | TGTGCCAGCAGGCTCCGGACAGGAGACTATGGCTACACCTTC | CASRLRTGDYGYTF
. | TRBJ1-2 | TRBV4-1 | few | TGCGCCAGCAGCCAAGAGGGGAGGGGCTTCTATGGCTACACCTTC | CASSQEGRGFYGYTF
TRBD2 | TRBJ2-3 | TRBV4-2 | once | TGTGCCAGCAGCCAAGGAGATGCCGCGGGAGGCCCGCGGTTGAGCACAGATACGCAGTATTTT | CASSQGDAAGGPRLSTDTQYF
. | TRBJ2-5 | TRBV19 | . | TGTGCCAGTAGTATTGACTCGGGACTCCGGACCCAGTACTTC | CASSIDSGLRTQYF
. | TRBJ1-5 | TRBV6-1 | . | TGTGCCAGCAGTGAGCCAACAGGGAAAGGCAATCAGCCCCAGCATTTT | CASSEPTGKGNQPQHF
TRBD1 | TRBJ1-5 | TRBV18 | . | TGTGCCAGCTCACGAAGTGGACAGGGAATGGCGAATCAGCCCCAGCATTTT | CASSRSGQGMANQPQHF
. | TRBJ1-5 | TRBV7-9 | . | TGTGCCAGCAGCGAGGGGTTGCGGGAGAATCAGCCCCAGCATTTT | CASSEGLRENQPQHF
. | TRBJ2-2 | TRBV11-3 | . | TGTGCCAGCAGCTCTGGCCCATCGAATACCGGGGAGCTGTTTTTT | CASSSGPSNTGELFF
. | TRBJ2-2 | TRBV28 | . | TGTGCCAGTCCGGACAGGAACACCGGGGAGCTGTTTTTT | CASPDRNTGELFF
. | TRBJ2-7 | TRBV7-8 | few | TGTGCCAGCAGCCACCGGTGGGGGCGCGACGAGCAGTACTTC | CASSHRWGRDEQYF
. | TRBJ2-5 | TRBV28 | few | TGTGCCAGCAGTTCCTCCCCCCAGTACTTC | CASSSSPQYF
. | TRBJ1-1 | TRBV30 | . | TGTGCCTGGAGTGTCGGCGGGAGGAACACTGAAGCTTTCTTT | CAWSVGGRNTEAFF
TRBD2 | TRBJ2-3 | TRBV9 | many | TGTGCCAGCAGCGTAGCTACGGCTAGCGGGAGTGCAGATACGCAGTATTTT | CASSVATASGSADTQYF
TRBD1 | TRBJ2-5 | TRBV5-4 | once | TGTGCCAGCAGCCGGGACAGTGGGCAAGAGACCCAGTACTTC | CASSRDSGQETQYF
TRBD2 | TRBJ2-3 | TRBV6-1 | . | TGTGCCAGCAGTATCCTAGCGGGGGGGGTAGATACGCAGTATTTT | CASSILAGGVDTQYF
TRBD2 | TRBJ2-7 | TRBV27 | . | TGTGCCAGCAGTCAGCGGGAGGGCTACGAGCAGTACTTC | CASSQREGYEQYF
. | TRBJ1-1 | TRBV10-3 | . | TGTGCCATAACCCCAGGGATAGGGAACACTGAAGCTTTCTTT | CAITPGIGNTEAFF